The clone carrying this T cell receptor beta chain is a singleton in its sample. The ends were cut back, 6 bases at V and 1 base at J, with 21 bases in the middle. Germline CDR1 SEHNR, CDR2 FQNEAQ (reference sequence). The CDR3 has 17 residues. The sample comes from a study of cytomegalovirus exposure and HLA in healthy donors. Measured with immunoSEQ multiplex PCR; TCRdb has only the in-frame clones, and not every one. The profile shows about 88,000 clones, more than 70% of them singletons. The genes are TRBV7-9 and TRBJ1-1, with D possibly TRBD1 on 5 matching bases. The clonotype comes from a woman aged 18-35 years in good health and CMV-seropositive. The sample comprised PBMCs. The CDR3 nucleotides read TGTGCCAGCAGACTCGTCCGCGGATCGGGGGGGAACACTGAAGCTTTCTTT. Its protein product is CASRLVRGSGGNTEAFF.